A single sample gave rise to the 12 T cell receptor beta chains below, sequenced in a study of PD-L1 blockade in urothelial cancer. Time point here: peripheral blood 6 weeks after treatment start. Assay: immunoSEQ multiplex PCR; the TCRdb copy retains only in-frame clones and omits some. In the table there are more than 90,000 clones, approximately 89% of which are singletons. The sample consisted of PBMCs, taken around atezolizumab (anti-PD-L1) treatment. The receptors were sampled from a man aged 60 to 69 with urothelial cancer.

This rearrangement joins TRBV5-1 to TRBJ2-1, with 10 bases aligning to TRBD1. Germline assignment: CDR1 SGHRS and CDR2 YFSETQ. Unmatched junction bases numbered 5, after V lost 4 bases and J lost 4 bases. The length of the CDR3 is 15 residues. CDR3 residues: CASSQGTGDYNEQFF. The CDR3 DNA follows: TGCGCCAGCAGCCAAGGGACAGGGGATTACAATGAGCAGTTCTTC.

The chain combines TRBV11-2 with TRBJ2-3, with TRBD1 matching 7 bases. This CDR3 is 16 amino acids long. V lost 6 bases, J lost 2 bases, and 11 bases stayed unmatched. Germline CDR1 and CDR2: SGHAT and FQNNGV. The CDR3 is CASRRPGTALTDTQYF. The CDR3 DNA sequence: TGTGCCAGCAGGCGCCCCGGGACAGCACTCACAGATACGCAGTATTTT.

The CDR3 coding sequence is TGTGCCAGCAGCTACGAGATAGCCTCCCTTGTGACCCAGTACTTC. Translating it yields CASSYEIASLVTQYF. V usage is TRBV7-2 and J usage is TRBJ2-5; D call uncertain. The CDR3 totals 15 residues. The V end was cut by 4 bases, the J end by 7 bases, with 19 bases between. Germline V gene sequence: CDR1 SGHTA, CDR2 FQGNSA.

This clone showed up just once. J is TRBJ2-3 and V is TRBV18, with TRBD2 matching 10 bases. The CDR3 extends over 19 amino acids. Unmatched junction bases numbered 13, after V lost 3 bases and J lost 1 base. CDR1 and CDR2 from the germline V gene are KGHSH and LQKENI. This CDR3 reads CASSPYSRAGTSGTDTQYF. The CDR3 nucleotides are TGTGCCAGCTCACCTTACTCCCGGGCCGGGACTAGCGGCACAGATACGCAGTATTTT.

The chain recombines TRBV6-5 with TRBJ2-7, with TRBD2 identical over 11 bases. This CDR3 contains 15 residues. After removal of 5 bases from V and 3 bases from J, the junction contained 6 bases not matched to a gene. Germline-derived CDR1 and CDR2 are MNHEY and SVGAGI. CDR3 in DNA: TGTGCCAGCAGTCGTCTAGCGGGAGGAGGCTACGAGCAGTACTTC. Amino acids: CASSRLAGGGYEQYF.

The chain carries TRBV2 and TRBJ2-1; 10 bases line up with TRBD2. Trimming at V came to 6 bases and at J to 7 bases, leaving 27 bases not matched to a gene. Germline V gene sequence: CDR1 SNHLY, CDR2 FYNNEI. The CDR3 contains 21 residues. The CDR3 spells CASSRQGRGVSSGRARNEQFF. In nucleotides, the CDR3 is TGTGCCAGCAGCAGACAGGGGAGAGGGGTGTCGAGCGGGAGGGCCCGGAATGAGCAGTTCTTC.

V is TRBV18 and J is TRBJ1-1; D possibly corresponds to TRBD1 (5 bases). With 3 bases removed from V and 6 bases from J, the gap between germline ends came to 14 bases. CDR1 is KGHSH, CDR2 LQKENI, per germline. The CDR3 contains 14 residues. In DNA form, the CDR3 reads TGTGCCAGCTCACCGACGTTTCGGGGGTCTGAAGCTTTCTTT. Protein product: CASSPTFRGSEAFF.

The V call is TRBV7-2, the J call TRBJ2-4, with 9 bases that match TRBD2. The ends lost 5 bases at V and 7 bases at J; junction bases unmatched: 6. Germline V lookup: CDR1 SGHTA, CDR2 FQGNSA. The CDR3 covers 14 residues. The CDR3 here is CASSQRGGGNIQYF. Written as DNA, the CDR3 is TGTGCCAGCAGCCAACGCGGGGGGGGGAACATTCAGTACTTC.

The CDR3: CASSPKQSDTQYF. CDR3 DNA: TGTGCCAGCAGCCCCAAACAATCGGATACGCAGTATTTT. The chain employs TRBV13 and TRBJ2-3, with D unresolved. Deletions cut 5 bases from V and 6 bases from J, with 12 bases between. The germline CDR1 and CDR2 sequences are PRHDT and FYEKMQ (reference sequence). This CDR3 comprises 13 residues.

The CDR3 DNA sequence: TGTGCCAGCAGCCCACCCCTTAAACGGGACAGGGGTTCCTACGAGCAGTACTTC. As protein: CASSPPLKRDRGSYEQYF. The chain employs TRBV7-6 and TRBJ2-7, with 10 bases matching TRBD1. Germline CDR1 reads SGHVS; CDR2 reads FNYEAQ. V dropped 5 bases and J dropped 1; count of bases not matched to a gene: 14. CDR3 size: 18 residues.

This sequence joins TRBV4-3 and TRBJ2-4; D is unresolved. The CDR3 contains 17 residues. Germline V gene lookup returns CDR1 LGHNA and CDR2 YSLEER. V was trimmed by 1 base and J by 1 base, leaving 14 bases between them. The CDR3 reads CASSQVASSSAKNIQYF. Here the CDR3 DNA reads TGCGCCAGCAGCCAAGTTGCGTCTAGTTCTGCCAAAAACATTCAGTACTTC.

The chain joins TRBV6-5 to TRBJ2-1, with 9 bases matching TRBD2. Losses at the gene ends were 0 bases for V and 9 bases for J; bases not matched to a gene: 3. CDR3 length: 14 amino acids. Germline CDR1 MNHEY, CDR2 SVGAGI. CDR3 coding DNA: TGTGCCAGCAGTTACTCGCGGGGGGGCCGTGAGCAGTTCTTC. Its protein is CASSYSRGGREQFF.